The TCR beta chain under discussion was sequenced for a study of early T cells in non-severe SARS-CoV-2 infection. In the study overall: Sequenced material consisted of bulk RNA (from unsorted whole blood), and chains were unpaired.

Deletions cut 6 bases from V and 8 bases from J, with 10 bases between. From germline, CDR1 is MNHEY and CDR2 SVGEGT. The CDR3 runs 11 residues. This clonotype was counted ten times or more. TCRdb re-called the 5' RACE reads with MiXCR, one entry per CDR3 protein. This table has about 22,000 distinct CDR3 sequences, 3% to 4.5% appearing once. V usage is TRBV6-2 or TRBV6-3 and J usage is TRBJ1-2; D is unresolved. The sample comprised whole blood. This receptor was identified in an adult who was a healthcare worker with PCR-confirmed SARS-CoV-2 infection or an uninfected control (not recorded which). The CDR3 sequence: CASSTYEGYTF. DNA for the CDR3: TGTGCCAGCAGCACTTATGAGGGCTACACCTTC.